This TCR beta chain was captured by sequencing in a study of shared T cell receptors in the human thymus. Profiled with immunoSEQ multiplex PCR; TCRdb holds only in-frame clones, not every one. The table shows approximately 660,000 clones, with roughly 90% occurring only once. Trimming removed 5 bases at V and 7 bases at J, with 12 bases between. The CDR3 is 13 amino acids. Germline CDR1 and CDR2: MNHEY and SMNVEV (reference sequence). The sample was also linked to a second study, of human thymus T cells. That source adds: Donor material was obtained from healthy Finnish infants undergoing corrective surgery for congenital heart defects. Resections were taken during corrective heart surgery, and the thymus tissue came from these. Across thymic and blood repertoires, the usage of V and J genes appeared to be biased. Thymic repertoires from unrelated individuals overlapped highly, related research reported.

The sequence was obtained from a boy in the first two years of life with a congenital heart defect. Source material: thymocytes. The chain employs TRBV27 and TRBJ2-1, with D possibly TRBD1 on 5 matching bases. CDR3 protein: CASSIPQVNEQFF. Here the CDR3 DNA reads TGTGCCAGCAGTATACCACAGGTGAATGAGCAGTTCTTC.